These 25 T cell receptor beta chains were all obtained from the same sample, sequenced in a study of low-dose radiotherapy and immunotherapy resistance in tumors. Alpha- and beta-chain coverage of first-strand cDNA came from TRAV- and TRBV-specific primers. It was with a constant-region primer and a V-primer adapter that TCRs were amplified over 20 PCR cycles. In TCRdb, the reads were re-called with MiXCR into one record per CDR3 protein. The sample consists of tens of thousands of distinct CDR3 sequences, 20% to 25% of them appearing once. Time point described: after trial treatment. Treatment specified: LDRT plus nivolumab, ipilimumab, low-dose cyclophosphamide and aspirin (RACIN trial). Specimen: PBMCs, collected after low-dose radiotherapy plus immunotherapy. All receptors come from a female donor with ovarian cancer.

This clonotype was seen ten or more times. The gene calls are TRBV2 and TRBJ2-5, with 16 bases that match TRBD2. Germline assignment: CDR1 SNHLY and CDR2 FYNNEI. The CDR3 spans 15 residues. The trim removed 6 bases at V and 5 bases at J, leaving 3 bases unmatched. CDR3: CASSGTSGREETQYF. The CDR3 DNA reads TGTGCCAGCAGCGGGACTAGCGGGAGGGAGGAGACCCAGTACTTC.

This clonotype was seen ten or more times. The rearrangement joins TRBV28 to TRBJ2-1; D may be TRBD1 or TRBD2 (5 bases each). Trimming pared 2 bases from V and 8 bases from J, leaving 16 bases between. The CDR3 is 15 amino acids. Germline V lookup: CDR1 MDHEN, CDR2 SYDVKM. The CDR3 loop is CASSLRGPGVYEQFF. Here the CDR3 DNA reads TGTGCCAGCAGTTTAAGGGGTCCCGGGGTATATGAGCAGTTCTTC.

About this clonotype itself: This clone may be a read error of a much larger clone one base away. This CDR3 is missing its conserved last phenylalanine or tryptophan, likely due to a read error. The gene calls are TRBV2 and TRBJ2-3, with 10 nucleotides matching TRBD1. Trimming took 8 bases from V and 1 from J; bases not matched to a gene: 0. Germline CDR1 reads SNHLY; CDR2 reads FYNNEI. The length of the CDR3 is 13 residues. The chain's CDR3 is CASGTGGTDTQYL. In DNA form, the CDR3 reads TGTGCCAGCGGGACAGGGGGCACAGATACGCAGTATCTT.

This clonotype was counted ten times or more. The J gene is TRBJ2-5, the V gene TRBV27, with TRBD2 matching over 7 bases. The germline V gene encodes CDR1 MNHEY and CDR2 SMNVEV (reference sequence). CDR3 length: 16 amino acids. The ends lost 1 base at V and 1 base at J; junction bases unmatched: 6. CDR3 DNA: TGTGCCAGCAGTTTATTCTCAGCGGGGATCCAAGAGACCCAGTACTTC. Protein product: CASSLFSAGIQETQYF.

The rearrangement links TRBV7-9 to TRBJ2-5; tentative D call: TRBD1 (6 bases). The CDR3 runs 14 residues. The germline CDR1 and CDR2 sequences are SEHNR and FQNEAQ (reference sequence). V lost 3 bases, J lost 5 bases, and 13 bases lay in between. The CDR3 nucleotides read TGTGCCAGCAGCTTTAGGGACCAGGGGGAGACCCAGTACTTC. Translating gives CASSFRDQGETQYF.

This clonotype was counted at least ten times. This chain connects TRBV19 to TRBJ2-2; possibly TRBD1 for D (5 bases). The CDR3 runs 13 residues. V shed 6 bases and J shed 8 bases, with 13 bases lying between them. Germline V lookup: CDR1 LNHDA, CDR2 SQIVND (reference sequence). The CDR3 region is CASSTPGRGELFF. Here the CDR3 DNA reads TGTGCCAGTAGCACACCAGGGCGGGGGGAGCTGTTTTTT.

The chain is built from TRBV19 and TRBJ2-1; 7 bases map to TRBD2. The germline gives CDR1 LNHDA, CDR2 SQIVND (reference sequence). This CDR3 comprises 12 residues. V shed 7 bases and J 5 bases; nucleotides not matched to a gene: 2. The CDR3 here is CASMGGNNEQFF. CDR3 nucleotides: TGTGCCAGTATGGGGGGGAACAATGAGCAGTTCTTC.

This clonotype was counted many times. The chain has TRBV7-2 and TRBJ2-3; no clear D gene. Deletions cut 2 bases from V and 2 bases from J, with 5 bases between. Per the germline V gene, CDR1 is SGHTA and CDR2 is FQGNSA. The CDR3 contains 13 residues. The CDR3 bases are TGTGCCAGCAGCTTAACCCCCACAGATACGCAGTATTTT. Its protein product is CASSLTPTDTQYF.

This clonotype showed up many times. The chain joins TRBV6-2 or TRBV6-3 to TRBJ2-3, with D maybe TRBD2 (5 bases). Germline V lookup: CDR1 MNHEY, CDR2 SVGEGT. The CDR3 has 14 residues. V lost 10 bases, J lost 0 bases, and 14 bases lay in between. This chain's CDR3 is CATFGGSSTDTQYF. As DNA, the CDR3 is TGTGCCACCTTTGGCGGGTCTAGCACAGATACGCAGTATTTT.

The table lists this clonotype with many counts. The rearrangement links TRBV12-3 or TRBV12-4 to TRBJ2-2; the D is unclear. The CDR3 spans 15 residues. The V end lost 4 bases, the J end lost 0 bases, and 9 bases lay between the germline ends. CDR3 bases: TGTGCCAGCAGTTACGGCGGAGCGAACACCGGGGAGCTGTTTTTT. It codes for CASSYGGANTGELFF.

This clonotype was observed a handful of times. The chain couples TRBV27 to TRBJ2-5, with D maybe TRBD1 (5 bases). Between the trimmed V and J ends, which lost 6 bases and 5 bases, there was a span of 16 bases. This CDR3 is built from 14 residues. Germline V gives CDR1 MNHEY, CDR2 SMNVEV (reference sequence). The CDR3 bases are TGTGCCAGCAGGGACACCTTATCTATGGAGACCCAGTACTTC. Its protein is CASRDTLSMETQYF.

On this clonotype: This likely stems from a read error, as it lies one base from a far larger clone. The chain has TRBV20-1 and TRBJ2-4; 7 bases line up with TRBD2. Per germline, CDR1 DFQATT and CDR2 SNEGSKA (reference sequence). The CDR3 contains 15 residues. Losses at the gene ends were 4 bases for V and 13 bases for J; bases not matched to a gene: 19. Here the CDR3 reads CSAKTSRTSFNEQYF. Written as DNA, the CDR3 is TGCAGTGCTAAAACTTCGAGGACTAGTTTTAATGAGCAGTACTTC.

This clonotype was seen ten or more times. The chain recombines TRBV20-1 with TRBJ2-1; TRBD2 might be the D (5 bases). The CDR3 has 17 amino acids. V lost 2 bases, J lost 1 base, and 18 bases lay in between. The V gene's germline CDR1 is DFQATT and CDR2 SNEGSKA (reference sequence). CDR3 region: CSARPSWATRSYNEQFF. The CDR3 DNA sequence: TGCAGTGCTAGACCTTCTTGGGCTACTAGATCCTACAATGAGCAGTTCTTC.

This clonotype has ten or more counts. V usage is TRBV29-1 and J usage is TRBJ2-3; TRBD1 matches at 9 bases. Germline V gene data show CDR1 as SQVTM and CDR2 as ANQGSEA. The CDR3 extends over 14 amino acids. V dropped 6 bases and J dropped 2; count of bases not matched to a gene: 6. CDR3 in amino acids: CSVATGGNTDTQYF. The CDR3 region has the DNA TGCAGCGTAGCGACAGGGGGGAACACAGATACGCAGTATTTT.

This clonotype was seen many times. The chain combines TRBV11-3 with TRBJ2-5, with 7 nucleotides matching TRBD2. This CDR3 comprises 12 residues. From germline, CDR1 is SGHNT and CDR2 YENEEA. V dropped 6 bases and J dropped 5; count of bases not matched to a gene: 3. In DNA, the CDR3 is TGTGCCAGCAGTTACGGGAGGGAGACCCAGTACTTC. This encodes CASSYGRETQYF. The full variable domain, with the rest looked up from reference TRBV11-3 and TRBJ2-5, is EAGVVQSPRYKIIEKKQPVAFWCNPISGHNTLYWYLQNLGQGPELLIRYENEEAVDDSQLPKDRFSAERLKGVDSTLKIQPAELGDSAVYLCASSYGRETQYFGPGTRLLVL.

This clonotype showed up many times. The rearrangement joins TRBV5-1 to TRBJ2-1; 10 nucleotides match TRBD2. Germline assignment: CDR1 SGHRS and CDR2 YFSETQ. The trim removed 3 bases at V and 4 bases at J, leaving 4 bases unmatched. This CDR3 is 15 amino acids long. This chain's CDR3 is CASSSGTSVYNEQFF. The CDR3 DNA reads as TGCGCCAGCAGCTCCGGGACTAGCGTTTACAATGAGCAGTTCTTC. The whole variable domain, filled in from reference TRBV5-1 and TRBJ2-1, reads KAGVTQTPRYLIKTRGQQVTLSCSPISGHRSVSWYQQTPGQGLQFLFEYFSETQRNKGNFPGRFSGRQFSNSRSEMNVSTLELGDSALYLCASSSGTSVYNEQFFGPGTRLTVL.

This clonotype was seen ten or more times. J is TRBJ2-3 and V is TRBV24-1, with D uncertain. The CDR3 totals 15 residues. V was cut by 1 base and J by 1 base, with 8 bases left in between. Germline V gene sequence: CDR1 KGHDR, CDR2 SFDVKD. CDR3 bases: TGTGCCACCAGTGATTTCGGCTTTGGCACAGATACGCAGTATTTT. It is translated as CATSDFGFGTDTQYF.

This clonotype was seen repeatedly, ten times or more. The chain links TRBV6-2 or TRBV6-3 to TRBJ2-5, with 12 bases fitting TRBD2. CDR1 is MNHEY and CDR2 is SVGEGT in the germline V gene. V lost 5 bases, J lost 4 bases, and 8 bases stayed unmatched. The CDR3 covers 16 residues. The CDR3 DNA sequence: TGTGCCAGCAGTACCCGGACTAGCGGGATTAGAGAGACCCAGTACTTC. The encoded protein is CASSTRTSGIRETQYF.

This clonotype has ten or more counts. The rearrangement joins TRBV6-6 to TRBJ1-6, with no clear D. CDR3 length: 15 residues. Germline CDR1 reads MNHNY; CDR2 reads SVGAGI (reference sequence). Trimming cost V 2 bases and J 9 bases, with 14 bases left between them. The CDR3 region is CASSYGDLNGSPLHF. In nucleotides, the CDR3 is TGTGCCAGCAGTTACGGGGATCTCAACGGTTCACCCCTCCACTTT.

This clonotype has at least ten counts. CDR3 amino acids: CASSGRAGWTDTQYF. The CDR3 DNA follows: TGTGCCAGCAGCGGGAGGGCGGGCTGGACAGATACGCAGTATTTT. The rearrangement links TRBV7-2 to TRBJ2-3; 7 bases line up with TRBD2. The CDR3 covers 15 residues. V was clipped by 5 bases and J by 3 bases; unmatched bases: 8. CDR1 is SGHTA and CDR2 is FQGNSA in the germline V gene.

This clonotype was seen at least ten times. The chain has TRBV25-1 and TRBJ1-5; D perhaps matches TRBD1 (5 bases). This CDR3 is 13 amino acids long. V was cut by 1 base and J by 6 bases, with 7 bases left in between. Germline V CDR1 and CDR2: MGHDK, SYGVNS. The CDR3 protein is CASSEWGIQPQHF. CDR3 bases: TGTGCCAGCAGTGAATGGGGGATTCAGCCCCAGCATTTT.

This clonotype has at least ten counts. This chain connects TRBV5-4 to TRBJ2-1; weak D call: TRBD2 (7 bases). V lost 6 bases and J 5 bases, leaving 15 bases between the germline ends. CDR1 SGHNT and CDR2 YYREEE come from the germline V gene (reference sequence). The CDR3 runs to 14 residues. DNA of the CDR3: TGTGCCAGCACCCCGGGGGGCCCTCACAATGAGCAGTTCTTC. Translated, it gives CASTPGGPHNEQFF. Variable domain in full (rest from reference TRBV5-4 and TRBJ2-1): ETGVTQSPTHLIKTRGQQVTLRCSSQSGHNTVSWYQQALGQGPQFIFQYYREEENGRGNFPPRFSGLQFPNYSSELNVNALELDDSALYLCASTPGGPHNEQFFGPGTRLTVL.

The chain joins TRBV5-1 to TRBJ2-7, with 8 bases fitting TRBD2. Germline V CDR1 and CDR2: SGHRS, YFSETQ. Trimming at V came to 4 bases and at J to 2 bases, leaving 8 bases not matched to a gene. CDR3 length equals 15 residues. The CDR3 DNA reads TGCGCCAGCAGCGAAGGGAGCGGGAGAACCTACGAGCAGTACTTC. Translated: CASSEGSGRTYEQYF.

The rearrangement links TRBV28 to TRBJ1-2; no firm D call. CDR3 length equals 12 residues. The germline V gene encodes CDR1 MDHEN and CDR2 SYDVKM. Trimming stripped 5 bases from V and 8 bases from J, with 12 bases between. The CDR3 nucleotides read TGTGCCAGCAGTACACCCACCGGCGGCTACACCTTC. Amino acids: CASSTPTGGYTF.

Ten or more counts support this clonotype. This chain connects TRBV12-5 to TRBJ1-2; 8 bases map to TRBD1. The CDR3 loop spans 16 amino acids. V lost 0 bases, J lost 4 bases, and 7 bases stayed unmatched. Germline values: CDR1 LGHNT, CDR2 FRNRAP. As DNA, the CDR3 is TGTGCTAGTGGTTTGGTACCAGACAGGGGTGGCTATGGCTACACCTTC. It translates to CASGLVPDRGGYGYTF.